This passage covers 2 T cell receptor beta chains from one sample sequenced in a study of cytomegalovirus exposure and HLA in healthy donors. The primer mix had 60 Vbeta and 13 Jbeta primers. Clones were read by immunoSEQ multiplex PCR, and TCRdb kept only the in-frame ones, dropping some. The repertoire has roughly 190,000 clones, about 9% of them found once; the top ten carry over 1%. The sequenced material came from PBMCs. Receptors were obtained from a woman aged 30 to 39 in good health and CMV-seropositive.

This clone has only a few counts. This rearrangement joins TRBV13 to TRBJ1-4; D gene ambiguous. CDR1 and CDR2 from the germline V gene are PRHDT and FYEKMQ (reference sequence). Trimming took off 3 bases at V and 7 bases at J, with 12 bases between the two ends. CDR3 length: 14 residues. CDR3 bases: TGTGCCAGCAGCTTTGCCCACGTCGGTGAAAAACTGTTTTTT. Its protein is CASSFAHVGEKLFF.

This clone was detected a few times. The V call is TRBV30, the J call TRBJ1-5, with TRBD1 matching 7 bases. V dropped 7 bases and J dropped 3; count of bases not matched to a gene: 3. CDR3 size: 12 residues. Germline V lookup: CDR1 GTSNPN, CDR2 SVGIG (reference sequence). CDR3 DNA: TGTGCCTCAGGACAGGACAATCAGCCCCAGCATTTT. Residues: CASGQDNQPQHF. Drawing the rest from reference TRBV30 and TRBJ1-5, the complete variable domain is SQTIHQWPATLVQPVGSPLSLECTVEGTSNPNLYWYRQAAGRGLQLLFYSVGIGQISSEVPQNLSASRPQDRQFILSSKKLLLSDSGFYLCASGQDNQPQHFGDGTRLSIL.